The text below deals with one TCR beta chain. Its antigen is not known. This sample is drawn from a study of T cell responses to AZD1222 COVID-19 vaccine. Study context: Pooling of second doses given at about 4 or about 12 weeks was done. Notes on the study in general: Nearly half of spike-specific TCRs reportedly target variant regions that are unmutated in the B.1.351 and B.1.1.7 variants. Spike regions recognized by vaccine-associated CD4 TCRs spanned the protein, led by 160-218 and 743-854. Every sample of the repertoires postdated the peak T cell response.

V lost 5 bases, J lost 6 bases, and 8 bases stayed unmatched. CDR1 and CDR2 from the germline V gene are MDHEN and SYDVKM. The CDR3 has 15 residues. TCRdb's copy holds only in-frame clones and misses some; the assay was immunoSEQ multiplex PCR. The sample shows 95,000 to 150,000 clones, 70% to 90% of them seen only once. Sequencing was performed on peripheral blood, taken on day 0 of AZD1222 vaccination. The V and J genes are TRBV28 and TRBJ2-7, with TRBD1 identical over 12 bases. This sequence originates from an adult in good health. CDR3 DNA: TGTGCCAGCAGTCCCTGGGGACAGGGGGCGTTCGAGCAGTACTTC. Its translation is CASSPWGQGAFEQYF.